This T cell receptor beta chain was sequenced for a study of T-cell reconstitution after alpha-beta-depleted transplantation in children. Unique molecular identifiers were incorporated during preparation of the TCRbeta library. TCRdb re-analysed the PCR reads in MiXCR, keeping a single row per CDR3 protein. Counted here are about 600,000 distinct CDR3 sequences, 10% to 15% occurring once; the ten biggest clones make up 2% to 2.5%. In this sample, this clonotype turned up once. The antigen remains undetermined. Germline V gives CDR1 LGHNA, CDR2 YSLEER. The CDR3 loop spans 19 amino acids. V trimming: 0 bases; J trimming: 3 bases; junction bases outside the gene matches: 15. General study results and limits: High day-60 TCRbeta diversity in some patients came from surviving recipient T cells and thymic progenitors. In patients about two months after transplant, alpha-beta T cells reportedly arose from several hundred expanded graft clones.

V gene TRBV4-3 combines with J gene TRBJ2-7; 9 bases are shared with TRBD2. The sequence was obtained from a male patient younger than 18 who had a stem cell transplant for acute myeloid leukemia, so the T cells may come from the graft donor. This material consisted of PBMCs, mostly from graft donor cells, taken 360 days after TCRalphabeta/CD19-depleted stem cell transplant. CDR3 residues: CASSQDLRTSVSRFYEQYF. The CDR3 DNA reads as TGCGCCAGCAGCCAAGATCTTAGGACTAGCGTTTCACGGTTCTACGAGCAGTACTTC.